This passage covers 22 T cell receptor beta chains from one sample sequenced in a study of shared clonotypes between healthy human individuals. TCRdb keeps only in-frame clones here, not all; method: immunoSEQ multiplex PCR. The sample contains 450,000 to 500,000 clones, around four fifths of which appear only once. The sequenced sample was PBMCs. Receptors were obtained from a woman in her forties in good health. Some clones in this sample may be carry-over from other donors' samples.

This chain uses TRBV29-1 with TRBJ2-3, with 10 positions matching TRBD2. The germline V gene encodes CDR1 SQVTM and CDR2 ANQGSEA. The CDR3 is 14 amino acids. The V segment lost 7 bases and the J segment 0 bases; nucleotides outside the gene matches: 4. The CDR3 here is CSASTSGSTDTQYF. The CDR3, as DNA: TGCAGCGCTTCGACTAGCGGGAGCACAGATACGCAGTATTTT.

A word on this clone: A much larger clone lies one base from this, so it may be a read error. The rearrangement uses TRBV29-1 and TRBJ1-3; D is undetermined. Trimming stripped 1 base from V and 8 bases from J, with 21 bases between. Germline loops: CDR1 SQVTM, CDR2 ANQGSEA. CDR3 length equals 16 residues. The CDR3 reads CSVEVGDYPAEYTIYF. CDR3 in DNA: TGCAGCGTTGAAGTGGGTGACTACCCCGCGGAATACACCATATATTTT.

Written as DNA, the CDR3 is TGTGCCAGCACCTTACGCAGGACAGCTAACTATGGCTACACCTTC. This gives the protein CASTLRRTANYGYTF. This chain joins TRBV6-5 and TRBJ1-2; D perhaps matches TRBD1 (6 bases). The V end was cut by 7 bases, the J end by 0 bases, with 15 bases between. The CDR3 is 15 residues long. Germline lookup yields CDR1 MNHEY and CDR2 SVGAGI.

The V call is TRBV28, the J call TRBJ1-2; D ambiguous. V was pared by 3 bases and J by 5 bases, with 7 bases between. This CDR3 has 12 residues. CDR1 and CDR2 (germline): MDHEN, SYDVKM. As DNA, the CDR3 is TGTGCCAGCAGTTTTGAGGGATATGGCTACACCTTC. Amino acids: CASSFEGYGYTF.

V is TRBV30 and J is TRBJ2-1, with D perhaps TRBD1 or TRBD2 (6 bases each). Trimming removed 0 bases from V and 6 bases from J, with 12 bases in between. CDR1 and CDR2 from the germline V gene are GTSNPN and SVGIG (reference sequence). The CDR3 is 14 residues long. This CDR3 is CAWSVGTGANEQFF. DNA of the CDR3: TGTGCCTGGAGTGTCGGGACGGGGGCCAATGAGCAGTTCTTC.

The chain links TRBV5-1 to TRBJ2-5; TRBD1 might be the D (6 bases). The V end lost 4 bases, the J end lost 5 bases, and 18 bases lay between the germline ends. CDR1 and CDR2 from the germline V gene are SGHRS and YFSETQ. The CDR3 is made up of 15 amino acids. CDR3 protein: CASSPPSGVVETQYF. CDR3 in DNA: TGCGCCAGCAGCCCTCCGTCAGGGGTCGTGGAGACCCAGTACTTC.

This rearrangement joins TRBV15 to TRBJ1-3, with TRBD1 as a possible D gene (6 bases). The CDR3 has 17 amino acids. CDR1 and CDR2 from the germline V gene are LNHNV and YYDKDF (reference sequence). Between the trimmed V and J ends, which lost 0 bases and 1 base, there was a span of 13 bases. In DNA, the CDR3 is TGTGCCACCAGCAGAGATCGAGGGGGGGGATCTGGAAACACCATATATTTT. This translates into CATSRDRGGGSGNTIYF. The whole variable domain, remainder taken from reference TRBV15 and TRBJ1-3, is DAMVIQNPRYQVTQFGKPVTLSCSQTLNHNVMYWYQQKSSQAPKLLFHYYDKDFNNEADTPDNFQSRRPNTSFCFLDIRSPGLGDTAMYLCATSRDRGGGSGNTIYFGEGSWLTVV.

The chain joins TRBV4-3 to TRBJ2-3; D is ambiguous. V lost 0 bases, J lost 1 base, and 8 bases lay in between. The germline gives CDR1 LGHNA, CDR2 YSLEER. The CDR3 loop spans 15 amino acids. The CDR3 DNA is TGCGCCAGCAGCCAAGATGGTTGGGGCACAGATACGCAGTATTTT. This sequence encodes CASSQDGWGTDTQYF.

Remarks on this clone: One end of the junction fails to match germline, which may point to a read error. This chain joins TRBV7-7 and TRBJ2-5; no reliable D call. The last part of the DNA fits TRBJ2-7 better; the J call may be wrong. This CDR3 has 15 residues. Germline lookup yields CDR1 SSHAT and CDR2 FNYEAQ (reference sequence). The CDR3: CASSLAGLTSYEQYF. The CDR3 DNA reads TGTGCTAGCAGCTTAGCAGGCTTGACCTCCTACGAGCAGTACTTC.

Turning to this clone: Other nucleotide sequences from this sample produce the same CDR3. The chain is built from TRBV5-1 and TRBJ1-6; D unresolved. Per germline, CDR1 SGHRS and CDR2 YFSETQ. Trimming pared 5 bases from V and 6 bases from J, leaving 6 bases between. CDR3 length: 12 residues. In DNA, the CDR3 is TGCGCCAGCAGTCTTGGTAATTCACCCCTCCACTTT. It yields the protein CASSLGNSPLHF.

About this clone itself: This CDR3 is also generated by other DNA sequences in the sample. This chain links TRBV5-4 with TRBJ2-3, with D hard to call. The germline V and J ends were trimmed by 4 bases and 0 bases, with 3 bases remaining between them. The CDR3 length is 12 residues. CDR1 is SGHNT and CDR2 is YYREEE in the germline V gene (reference sequence). The CDR3 nucleotides read TGTGCCAGCAGCAGTAGCACAGATACGCAGTATTTT. Residues: CASSSSTDTQYF.

The rearrangement uses TRBV2 and TRBJ1-6; tentatively, D is TRBD1 (6 bases). CDR1 and CDR2 (germline): SNHLY, FYNNEI. The CDR3 is 14 residues long. The ends were cut back, 5 bases at V and 5 bases at J, with 10 bases in the middle. The CDR3 loop reads CASSNQGNNSPLHF. DNA of the CDR3: TGTGCCAGCAGTAATCAGGGGAATAATTCACCCCTCCACTTT.

For this clone: Distinct nucleotide sequences in the sample also encode this CDR3. V and J are TRBV28 and TRBJ2-3; D gene unclear. Trimming pared 3 bases from V and 5 bases from J, leaving 6 bases between. The germline gives CDR1 MDHEN, CDR2 SYDVKM. The length of the CDR3 is 12 residues. In DNA form, the CDR3 reads TGTGCCAGCAGTTTGGCTGGAGATACGCAGTATTTT. Protein sequence: CASSLAGDTQYF.

The CDR3 nucleotides read TGTGCCAGCAGTGAAGTGATGGCGGGGACTGGTTACGAGCAGTACTTC. This sequence encodes CASSEVMAGTGYEQYF. The chain has TRBV2 and TRBJ2-7; maybe TRBD2 (6 bases). CDR3 length: 16 amino acids. Germline V gives CDR1 SNHLY, CDR2 FYNNEI. V dropped 1 base and J dropped 4 bases, with 17 bases sitting between them.

The chain carries TRBV11-2 and TRBJ2-1; TRBD2 agrees at 14 bases. V lost 6 bases, J lost 7 bases, and 14 bases stayed unmatched. CDR3 length equals 18 residues. Germline V CDR1 and CDR2: SGHAT, FQNNGV. CDR3 sequence reads: CASSSTSGRAILRNEQFF. In nucleotides, the CDR3 is TGTGCCAGCAGTTCGACTAGCGGGAGGGCCATTCTTCGTAATGAGCAGTTCTTC.

The chain links TRBV5-1 to TRBJ2-3, with D possibly TRBD2 on 5 matching bases. Germline CDR1 SGHRS, CDR2 YFSETQ. The CDR3 runs to 16 residues. Trimming took 3 bases from V and 0 from J, leaving 14 bases between them. The CDR3 here is CASSSPKGGSTDTQYF. CDR3 coding DNA: TGCGCCAGCAGCTCTCCCAAAGGAGGAAGCACAGATACGCAGTATTTT. The full variable domain, in which reference TRBV5-1 and TRBJ2-3 provide the parts outside the CDR3, is KAGVTQTPRYLIKTRGQQVTLSCSPISGHRSVSWYQQTPGQGLQFLFEYFSETQRNKGNFPGRFSGRQFSNSRSEMNVSTLELGDSALYLCASSSPKGGSTDTQYFGPGTRLTVL.

CDR3 sequence: CASSANRGRGGYTF. The CDR3 nucleotides read TGTGCCAGCAGCGCCAACAGGGGACGGGGTGGCTACACCTTC. The J gene is TRBJ1-2, the V gene TRBV11-1, with 7 bases matching TRBD1. This CDR3 contains 14 residues. The germline CDR1 and CDR2 sequences are SGHAT and FQDESV (reference sequence). V lost 5 bases to trimming and J lost 7 bases; unmatched junction nucleotides: 10.

The genes are TRBV6-5 and TRBJ2-4; maybe TRBD1 (6 bases). The CDR3 loop spans 15 amino acids. Germline values: CDR1 MNHEY, CDR2 SVGAGI. V dropped 5 bases and J dropped 4 bases, with 15 bases sitting between them. The CDR3 reads CASSQQTGLKNIQYF. The CDR3 DNA reads as TGTGCCAGCAGTCAACAGACAGGATTAAAAAACATTCAGTACTTC.

The chain recombines TRBV7-9 with TRBJ1-2, with 7 nucleotides matching TRBD1. The CDR3 runs 14 residues. Trimming took 5 bases from V and 6 from J; bases not matched to a gene: 9. Germline V gives CDR1 SEHNR, CDR2 FQNEAQ (reference sequence). The CDR3 sequence: CASSGRQGGHGYTF. CDR3 DNA: TGTGCCAGCAGCGGCCGACAGGGAGGGCATGGCTACACCTTC.

The rearrangement joins TRBV6-5 to TRBJ1-1, with D hard to call. Germline V gene data show CDR1 as MNHEY and CDR2 as SVGAGI. V was cut by 0 bases and J by 3 bases, with 5 bases left in between. This CDR3 contains 13 residues. In DNA, the CDR3 is TGTGCCAGCAGTTACTCGGCGGACACTGAAGCTTTCTTT. This translates into CASSYSADTEAFF.

The J gene is TRBJ2-1, the V gene TRBV5-6; TRBD2 aligns across 8 bases. This CDR3 is built from 17 residues. The germline V gene encodes CDR1 SGHDT and CDR2 YYEEEE. Trimming cost V 0 bases and J 4 bases; bases outside gene matches: 9. For the CDR3, the DNA is TGTGCCAGCAGCTTGGAGATCGGGACTAGTGGTTACAATGAGCAGTTCTTC. Translated, it gives CASSLEIGTSGYNEQFF.

The chain joins TRBV4-1 to TRBJ2-7, with 7 bases aligning to TRBD2. J gave up 3 bases and V 5 bases, and 10 bases lay outside the gene matches. Germline V lookup: CDR1 MGHRA, CDR2 YSYEKL. CDR3 length: 15 amino acids. The CDR3 is CASSRILAESYEQYF. CDR3 bases: TGCGCCAGCAGCAGAATCCTAGCGGAGAGCTACGAGCAGTACTTC.